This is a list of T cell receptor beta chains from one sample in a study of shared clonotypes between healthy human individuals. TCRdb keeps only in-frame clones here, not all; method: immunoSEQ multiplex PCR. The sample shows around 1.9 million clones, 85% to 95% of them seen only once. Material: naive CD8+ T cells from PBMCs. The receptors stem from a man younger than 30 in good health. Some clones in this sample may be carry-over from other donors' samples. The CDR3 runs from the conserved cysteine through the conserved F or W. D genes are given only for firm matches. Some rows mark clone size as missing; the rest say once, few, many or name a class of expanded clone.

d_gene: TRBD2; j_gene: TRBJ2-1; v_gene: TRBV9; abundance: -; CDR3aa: CASSPWTSGGRNEQFF; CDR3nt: TGTGCCAGCAGCCCTTGGACTAGCGGGGGGAGGAATGAGCAGTTCTTC
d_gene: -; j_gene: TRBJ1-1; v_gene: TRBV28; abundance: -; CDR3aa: CASSLSSEGTEAFF; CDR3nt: TGTGCCAGCAGTTTATCGTCAGAGGGCACTGAAGCTTTCTTT
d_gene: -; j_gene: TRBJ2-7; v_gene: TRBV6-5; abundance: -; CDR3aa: CASSYSSETSYEQYF; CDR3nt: TGTGCCAGCAGTTACTCGAGTGAGACCTCCTACGAGCAGTACTTC
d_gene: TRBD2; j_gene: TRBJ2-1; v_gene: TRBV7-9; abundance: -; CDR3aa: CASSSMEREGYNEQFF; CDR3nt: TGTGCCAGCAGCTCGATGGAGCGGGAGGGATACAATGAGCAGTTCTTC
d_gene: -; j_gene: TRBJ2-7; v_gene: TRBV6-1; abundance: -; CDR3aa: CASSDEGTTNSYEQYF; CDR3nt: TGTGCCAGCAGTGACGAAGGGACAACTAACTCCTACGAGCAGTACTTC
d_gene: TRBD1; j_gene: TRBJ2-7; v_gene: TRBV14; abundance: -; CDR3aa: CASSETDRAYEQYF; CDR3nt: TGTGCCAGCAGCGAAACTGACAGGGCCTACGAGCAGTACTTC
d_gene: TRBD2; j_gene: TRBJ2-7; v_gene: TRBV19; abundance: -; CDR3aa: CASSISLAGVESYEQYF; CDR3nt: TGTGCCAGTAGTATATCGCTAGCGGGAGTGGAGTCCTACGAGCAGTACTTC
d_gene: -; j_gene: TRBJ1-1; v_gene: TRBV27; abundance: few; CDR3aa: CASSPRIGTEAFF; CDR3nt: TGTGCCAGCAGTCCCCGTATCGGGACTGAAGCTTTCTTT
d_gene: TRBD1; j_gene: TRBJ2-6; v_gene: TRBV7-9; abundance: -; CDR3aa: CASSNPDRAGANVLTF; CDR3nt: TGTGCCAGCAGCAACCCTGACAGGGCTGGGGCCAACGTCCTGACTTTC
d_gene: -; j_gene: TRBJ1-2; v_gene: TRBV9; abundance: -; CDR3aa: CASSVADSGIYGYTF; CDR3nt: TGTGCCAGCAGCGTAGCGGACTCGGGGATCTATGGCTACACCTTC
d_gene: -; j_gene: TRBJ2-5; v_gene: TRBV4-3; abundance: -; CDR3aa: CASSQDWATQETQYF; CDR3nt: TGCGCCAGCAGCCAAGATTGGGCAACTCAAGAGACCCAGTACTTC
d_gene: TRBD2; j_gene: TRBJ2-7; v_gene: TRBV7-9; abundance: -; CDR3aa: CASSIGTSGSMYEQYF; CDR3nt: TGTGCCAGCAGCATAGGGACTAGCGGGAGTATGTACGAGCAGTACTTC
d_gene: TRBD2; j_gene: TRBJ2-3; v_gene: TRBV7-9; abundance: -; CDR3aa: CASSPPPGTSGRGSDTQYF; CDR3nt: TGTGCCAGCAGCCCGCCCCCCGGGACTAGCGGGAGAGGGTCAGATACGCAGTATTTT
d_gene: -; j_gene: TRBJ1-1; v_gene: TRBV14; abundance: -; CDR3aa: CASSHFLNTEAFF; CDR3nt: TGTGCCAGCAGCCATTTTTTGAACACTGAAGCTTTCTTT
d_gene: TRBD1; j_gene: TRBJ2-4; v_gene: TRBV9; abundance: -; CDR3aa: CASSDYTGVEAKNIQYF; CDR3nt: TGTGCCAGCAGCGATTATACAGGGGTCGAGGCCAAAAACATTCAGTACTTC
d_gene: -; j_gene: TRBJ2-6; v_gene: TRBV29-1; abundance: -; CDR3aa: CSVDGSSSGANVLTF; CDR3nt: TGCAGCGTTGATGGGAGTTCCTCTGGGGCCAACGTCCTGACTTTC
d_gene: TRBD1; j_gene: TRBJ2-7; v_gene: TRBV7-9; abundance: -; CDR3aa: CASSLVGTGSMEQYF; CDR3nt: TGTGCCAGCAGCTTAGTCGGGACAGGGTCGATGGAGCAGTACTTC
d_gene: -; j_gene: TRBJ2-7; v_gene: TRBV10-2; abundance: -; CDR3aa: CASSAEFTGWGSSMQYF; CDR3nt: TGCGCCAGCAGTGCAGAATTCACAGGGTGGGGTTCTTCGATGCAGTACTTC
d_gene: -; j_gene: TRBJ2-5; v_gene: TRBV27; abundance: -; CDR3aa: CASSLLGSAETQYF; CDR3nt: TGTGCCAGCAGTTTATTGGGTAGCGCTGAGACCCAGTACTTC
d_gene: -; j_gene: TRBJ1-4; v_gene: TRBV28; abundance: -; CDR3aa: CASRSSGGANEKLFF; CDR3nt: TGTGCCAGCAGATCCTCGGGGGGGGCTAATGAAAAACTGTTTTTT
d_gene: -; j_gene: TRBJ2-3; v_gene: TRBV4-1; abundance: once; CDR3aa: CASSPRAVSTDTQYF; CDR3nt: TGCGCCAGCAGCCCGCGAGCCGTAAGCACAGATACGCAGTATTTT
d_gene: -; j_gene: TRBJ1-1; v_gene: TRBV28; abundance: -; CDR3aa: CASSLTDEDPEAFF; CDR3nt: TGTGCCAGCAGTCTCACGGACGAGGATCCTGAAGCTTTCTTT
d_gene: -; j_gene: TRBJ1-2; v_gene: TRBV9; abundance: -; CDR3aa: CASSGGQSYGYTF; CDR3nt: TGTGCCAGCAGCGGTGGACAGAGCTATGGCTACACCTTC
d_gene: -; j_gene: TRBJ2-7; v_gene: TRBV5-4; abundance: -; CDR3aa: CASSLKGGSALGEQYF; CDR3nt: TGTGCCAGCAGCCTAAAGGGGGGGTCGGCGCTCGGTGAGCAGTACTTC
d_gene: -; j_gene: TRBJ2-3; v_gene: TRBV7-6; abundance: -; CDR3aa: CASSSPLLDTQYF; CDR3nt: TGTGCCAGCAGCTCCCCTCTCCTAGATACGCAGTATTTT
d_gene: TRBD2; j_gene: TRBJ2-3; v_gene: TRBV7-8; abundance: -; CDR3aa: CASTVSGRSITDTQYF; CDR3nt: TGTGCCAGCACCGTCAGCGGGAGGAGTATCACAGATACGCAGTATTTT
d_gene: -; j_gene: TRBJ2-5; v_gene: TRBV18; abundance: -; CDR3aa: CASSSRLERLETQYF; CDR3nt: TGTGCCAGCTCATCTCGACTAGAGCGTCTAGAGACCCAGTACTTC
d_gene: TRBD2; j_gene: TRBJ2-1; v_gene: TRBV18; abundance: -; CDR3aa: CASSPLAAPSTNEQFF; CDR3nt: TGTGCCAGCTCACCCCTAGCGGCTCCTAGCACTAATGAGCAGTTCTTC
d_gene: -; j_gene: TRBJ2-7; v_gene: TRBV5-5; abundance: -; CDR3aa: CASSYPGRWVREQYF; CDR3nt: TGTGCCAGCAGCTATCCGGGTCGATGGGTGCGAGAGCAGTACTTC
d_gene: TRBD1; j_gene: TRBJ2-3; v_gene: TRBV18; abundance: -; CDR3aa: CASSPTGVPGTDTQYF; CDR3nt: TGTGCCAGCTCACCGACAGGGGTCCCGGGCACAGATACGCAGTATTTT
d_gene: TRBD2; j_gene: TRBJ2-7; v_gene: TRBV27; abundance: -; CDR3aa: CASSLYQRGSYEQYF; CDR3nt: TGTGCCAGCAGTTTATACCAGCGGGGTTCCTACGAGCAGTACTTC
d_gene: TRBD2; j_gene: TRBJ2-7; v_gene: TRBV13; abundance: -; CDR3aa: CASSPGLAGYEQYF; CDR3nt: TGTGCCAGCAGCCCCGGACTAGCGGGGTACGAGCAGTACTTC
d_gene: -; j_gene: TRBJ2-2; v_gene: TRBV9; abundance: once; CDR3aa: CASSVVPGGTGELFF; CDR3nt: TGTGCCAGCAGCGTAGTGCCGGGCGGCACCGGGGAGCTGTTTTTT
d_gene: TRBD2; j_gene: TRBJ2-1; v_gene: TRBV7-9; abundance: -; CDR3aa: CASSSILAGILGEQFF; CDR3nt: TGTGCCAGCAGCTCCATACTAGCGGGAATTTTGGGTGAGCAGTTCTTC
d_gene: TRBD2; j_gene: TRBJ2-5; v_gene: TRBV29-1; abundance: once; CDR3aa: CSAAPGLAAETQYF; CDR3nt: TGCAGCGCTGCCCCCGGACTAGCGGCAGAGACCCAGTACTTC
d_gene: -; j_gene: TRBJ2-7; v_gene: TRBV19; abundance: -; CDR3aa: CASSISGSSYEQYF; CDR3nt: TGTGCCAGTAGTATCTCCGGCAGCTCCTACGAGCAGTACTTC
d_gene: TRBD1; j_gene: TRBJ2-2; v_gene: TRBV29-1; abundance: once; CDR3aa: CSAKSIGGEQGILTGELFF; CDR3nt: TGCAGCGCTAAATCAATCGGTGGAGAACAGGGGATCCTCACCGGGGAGCTGTTTTTT
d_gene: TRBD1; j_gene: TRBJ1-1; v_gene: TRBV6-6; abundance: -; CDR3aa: CASSPNPGGVGAFF; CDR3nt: TGTGCCAGCAGTCCCAATCCAGGGGGCGTGGGAGCTTTCTTT
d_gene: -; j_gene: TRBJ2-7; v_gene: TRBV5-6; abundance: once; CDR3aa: CASSPGAGRTYEQYF; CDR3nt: TGTGCCAGCAGCCCTGGGGCAGGGAGAACCTACGAGCAGTACTTC
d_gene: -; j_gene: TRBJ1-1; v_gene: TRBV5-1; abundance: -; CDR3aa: CASRGEGNTEAFF; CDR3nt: TGCGCCAGCCGGGGAGAGGGGAACACTGAAGCTTTCTTT
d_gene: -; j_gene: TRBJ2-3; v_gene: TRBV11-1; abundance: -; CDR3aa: CASSLRGTKNTDTQYF; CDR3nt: TGTGCCAGCAGCTTACGGGGGACAAAGAACACAGATACGCAGTATTTT
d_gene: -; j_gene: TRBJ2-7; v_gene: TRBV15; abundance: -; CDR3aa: CATSRARGLAYEQYF; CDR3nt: TGTGCCACCAGCAGAGCCCGGGGGCTTGCCTACGAGCAGTACTTC
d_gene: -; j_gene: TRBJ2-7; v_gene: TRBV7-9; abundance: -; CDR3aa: CASSLLDRGEQYF; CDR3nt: TGTGCCAGCAGCTTACTTGACAGAGGCGAGCAGTACTTC
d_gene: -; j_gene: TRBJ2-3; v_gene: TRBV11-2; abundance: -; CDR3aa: CASSSRGGTGFLDTQYF; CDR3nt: TGTGCCAGCAGCTCGAGGGGAGGGACAGGTTTTCTGGATACGCAGTATTTT
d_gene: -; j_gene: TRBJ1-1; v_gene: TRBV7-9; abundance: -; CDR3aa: CASSSDRMNTEAFF; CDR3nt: TGTGCCAGCAGCTCGGACAGAATGAACACTGAAGCTTTCTTT
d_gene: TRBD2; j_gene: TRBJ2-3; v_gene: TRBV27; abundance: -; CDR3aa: CASGAGGPDTQYF; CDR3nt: TGTGCCAGCGGGGCGGGGGGGCCAGATACGCAGTATTTT
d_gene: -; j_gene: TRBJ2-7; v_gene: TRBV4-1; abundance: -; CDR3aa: CASSQSGAQGPYEQYF; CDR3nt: TGCGCCAGCAGCCAATCAGGGGCCCAAGGTCCCTACGAGCAGTACTTC
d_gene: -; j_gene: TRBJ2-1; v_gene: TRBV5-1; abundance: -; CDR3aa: CASSPSTGTYNEQFF; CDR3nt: TGCGCCAGCAGCCCTTCGACGGGTACTTACAATGAGCAGTTCTTC
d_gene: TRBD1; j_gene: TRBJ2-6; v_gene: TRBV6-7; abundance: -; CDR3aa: CASSLGTANSGANVLTF; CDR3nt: TGTGCCAGCAGTTTAGGGACAGCCAACTCTGGGGCCAACGTCCTGACTTTC
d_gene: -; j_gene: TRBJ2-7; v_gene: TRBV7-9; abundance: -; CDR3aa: CASSLSNFYEQYF; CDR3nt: TGTGCCAGCAGCTTAAGCAACTTCTACGAGCAGTACTTC